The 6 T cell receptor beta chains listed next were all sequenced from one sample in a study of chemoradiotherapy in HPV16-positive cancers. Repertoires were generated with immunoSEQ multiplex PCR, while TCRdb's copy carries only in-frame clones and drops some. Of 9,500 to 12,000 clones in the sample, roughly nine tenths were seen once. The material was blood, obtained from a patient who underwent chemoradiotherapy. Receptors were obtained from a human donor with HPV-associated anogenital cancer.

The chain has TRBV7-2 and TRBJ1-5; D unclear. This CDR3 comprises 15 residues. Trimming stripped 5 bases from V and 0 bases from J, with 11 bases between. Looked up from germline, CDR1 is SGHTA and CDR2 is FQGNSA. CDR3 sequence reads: CASSQRSYSNQPQHF. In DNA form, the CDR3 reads TGTGCCAGCAGCCAACGGTCTTATAGCAATCAGCCCCAGCATTTT.

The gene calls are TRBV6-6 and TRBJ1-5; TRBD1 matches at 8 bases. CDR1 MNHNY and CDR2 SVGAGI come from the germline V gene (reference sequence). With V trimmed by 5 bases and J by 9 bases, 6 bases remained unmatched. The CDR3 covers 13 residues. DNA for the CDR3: TGTGCCAGCAGTCAGGGACAGGCCCGGCCCCAGCATTTT. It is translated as CASSQGQARPQHF.

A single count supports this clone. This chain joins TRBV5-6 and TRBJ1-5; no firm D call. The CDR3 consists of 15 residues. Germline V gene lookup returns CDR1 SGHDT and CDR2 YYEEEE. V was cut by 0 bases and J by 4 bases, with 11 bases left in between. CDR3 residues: CASSLGGRSNQPQHF. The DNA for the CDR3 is TGTGCCAGCAGCTTGGGCGGACGGTCGAATCAGCCCCAGCATTTT.

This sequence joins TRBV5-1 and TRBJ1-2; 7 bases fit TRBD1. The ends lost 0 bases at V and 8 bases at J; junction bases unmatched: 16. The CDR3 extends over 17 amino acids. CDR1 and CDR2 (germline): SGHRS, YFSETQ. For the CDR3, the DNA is TGCGCCAGCAGCTTGGAGGCCAGGGGGTATATCTCTGAGGGCTACACCTTC. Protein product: CASSLEARGYISEGYTF.

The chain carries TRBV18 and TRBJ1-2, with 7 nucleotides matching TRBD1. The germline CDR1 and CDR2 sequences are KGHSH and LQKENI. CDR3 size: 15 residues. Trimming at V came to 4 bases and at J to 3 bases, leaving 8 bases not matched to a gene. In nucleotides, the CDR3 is TGTGCCAGCTCACGCCAGGGGGTCAAAGACTATGGCTACACCTTC. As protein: CASSRQGVKDYGYTF.

In nucleotides, the CDR3 is TGTGCCAGCAGCCCGGGATCGGGCACAGATACGCAGTATTTT. Its translation is CASSPGSGTDTQYF. V gene TRBV2 combines with J gene TRBJ2-3; maybe TRBD2 (5 bases). Trimming pared 6 bases from V and 1 base from J, leaving 11 bases between. This CDR3 has 14 amino acids. Germline CDR1 and CDR2: SNHLY and FYNNEI.